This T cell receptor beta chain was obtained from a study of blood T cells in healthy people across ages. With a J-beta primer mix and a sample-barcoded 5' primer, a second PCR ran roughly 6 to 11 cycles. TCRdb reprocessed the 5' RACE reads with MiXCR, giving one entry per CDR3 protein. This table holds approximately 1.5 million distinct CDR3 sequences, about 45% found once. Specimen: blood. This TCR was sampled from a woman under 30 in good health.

The DNA of the CDR3 is TGCAGCGTTGAGATGGACAGGGCCTATGGCTACACCTTC. Translation: CSVEMDRAYGYTF. The V call is TRBV29-1, the J call TRBJ1-2; TRBD1 agrees at 8 bases. Trimming cost V 3 bases and J 4 bases; bases outside gene matches: 4. CDR1 is SQVTM, CDR2 ANQGSEA, per germline. The CDR3 covers 13 residues. The variable domain in full, with the rest retrieved from reference TRBV29-1 and TRBJ1-2, is SAVISQKPSRDICQRGTSLTIQCQVDSQVTMMFWYRQQPGQSLTLIATANQGSEATYESGFVIDKFPISRPNLTFSTLTVSNMSPEDSSIYLCSVEMDRAYGYTFGSGTRLTVV.